The 25 T cell receptor beta chains listed next were all sequenced from one sample in a study of cytomegalovirus exposure and HLA in healthy donors (TCRdb year 2017). Receptors were amplified or captured by the immunoSEQ multiplex PCR assay. TCRdb carries this immuneACCESS record with in-frame sequences only. Its versions omit some clonotypes, under half of them owing to an unresolved V gene in the studies checked, with the rest unexplained. The sample includes over 60,000 clones, with 95% to 96% observed a single time. The ten largest clones capture roughly 4.7% of the sample. Sequencing was performed on PBMCs. The receptors shown here come from a woman aged 18-29 years in good health and CMV-seropositive.

The rearrangement links TRBV5-1 to TRBJ1-3; no clear D gene. The CDR3 has 16 amino acids. The germline CDR1 and CDR2 sequences are SGHRS and YFSETQ. V lost 1 base and J 3 bases, leaving 14 bases between the germline ends. CDR3 amino acids: CASSLSTTTFGNTIYF. The DNA for the CDR3 is TGCGCCAGCAGCTTGTCAACTACGACTTTTGGAAACACCATATATTTT.

This sequence joins TRBV6-6 and TRBJ2-7; possibly TRBD1 for D (7 bases). This CDR3 comprises 15 residues. V lost 5 bases and J 7 bases, leaving 21 bases between the germline ends. CDR1 and CDR2 from the germline V gene are MNHNY and SVGAGI (reference sequence). CDR3: CASSPPGGLRLEQYF. The CDR3 DNA follows: TGTGCCAGCAGTCCCCCAGGGGGACTTAGGTTGGAGCAGTACTTC.

The rearrangement uses TRBV30 and TRBJ2-5; TRBD1 is a possible D gene (5 bases). Germline V CDR1 and CDR2: GTSNPN, SVGIG (reference sequence). Deletions cut 4 bases from V and 2 bases from J, with 11 bases between. CDR3 size: 13 residues. The CDR3 protein is CAWTPGSQETQYF. CDR3 DNA: TGTGCCTGGACTCCAGGGTCGCAAGAGACCCAGTACTTC.

The V gene is TRBV4-1, the J gene TRBJ1-4, with D hard to call. Germline-derived CDR1 and CDR2 are MGHRA and YSYEKL. The V and J ends lost 0 bases and 2 bases respectively, with 7 bases between them. The CDR3 totals 15 residues. The CDR3 region is CASSQDSGTNEKLFF. The CDR3 DNA is TGCGCCAGCAGCCAAGACTCCGGGACTAATGAAAAACTGTTTTTT.

The V call is TRBV7-2, the J call TRBJ2-1, with D maybe TRBD2 (6 bases). CDR1 and CDR2 from the germline V gene are SGHTA and FQGNSA. Trimming pared 3 bases from V and 5 bases from J, leaving 8 bases between. The CDR3 runs 13 residues. This CDR3 is CASSFREHNEQFF. In nucleotides, the CDR3 is TGTGCCAGCAGCTTTCGGGAGCACAATGAGCAGTTCTTC. The full variable domain, rest sourced from reference TRBV7-2 and TRBJ2-1, is GAGVSQSPSNKVTEKGKDVELRCDPISGHTALYWYRQSLGQGLEFLIYFQGNSAPDKSGLPSDRFSAERTGGSVSTLTIQRTQQEDSAVYLCASSFREHNEQFFGPGTRLTVL.

The chain uses TRBV5-1 and TRBJ2-7; 7 positions agree with TRBD1. CDR1 is SGHRS and CDR2 is YFSETQ in the germline V gene. V lost 0 bases and J lost 4; bases outside the gene matches: 10. The CDR3 length is 16 residues. The chain's CDR3 is CASSLGTLGQKYEQYF. The CDR3 nucleotides are TGCGCCAGCAGCTTGGGTACATTGGGACAGAAATACGAGCAGTACTTC.

The CDR3 sequence is CASSVAGPGGPFTQYF. The DNA of the CDR3 is TGTGCCAGCAGCGTAGCTGGCCCGGGAGGGCCGTTTACGCAGTATTTT. The V and J genes are TRBV9 and TRBJ2-3, with 8 positions matching TRBD2. In germline, CDR1 is SGDLS, CDR2 YYNGEE. There are 16 residues in the CDR3. With V trimmed by 0 bases and J by 8 bases, 11 bases remained unmatched.

Of note for this clone: Mismatch with germline at one junction end may stem from a read error. The chain has TRBV7-3 and TRBJ2-7; TRBD2 matches at 11 bases. The CDR3 sequence is 15 residues long. CDR1 is SGHTA and CDR2 is FQGTGA in the germline V gene. The chain's CDR3 is CASSLIAGGPNEQYF. Written as DNA, the CDR3 is TGTGCCAGCAGTTTAATAGCGGGAGGGCCGAACGAGCAGTACTTC. Based on the CDR3 plus reference TRBV7-3 and TRBJ2-7, the full variable domain is GAGVSQTPSNKVTEKGKYVELRCDPISGHTALYWYRQSLGQGPEFLIYFQGTGAADDSGLPNDRFFAVRPEGSVSTLKIQRTERGDSAVYLCASSLIAGGPNEQYFGPGTRLTVT.

The rearrangement links TRBV6-5 to TRBJ1-5, with 8 bases matching TRBD1. The CDR3 contains 15 residues. The germline V gene has CDR1 MNHEY and CDR2 SVGAGI. The V and J ends lost 6 bases and 5 bases, in that order; junction bases with no gene match: 9. The CDR3 bases are TGTGCCAGCAGGCCCGGGACAGGTCGAGATCAGCCCCAGCATTTT. Protein sequence: CASRPGTGRDQPQHF.

This clone is a singleton in its sample. This chain links TRBV28 with TRBJ2-2; TRBD1 might be the D (5 bases). The CDR3 is 19 amino acids. The germline gives CDR1 MDHEN, CDR2 SYDVKM. V was cut by 2 bases and J by 4 bases, with 23 bases left in between. CDR3 loop: CASSLTSRGPEIFTGELFF. CDR3 DNA: TGTGCCAGCAGTTTAACTTCAAGGGGCCCTGAGATCTTCACCGGGGAGCTGTTTTTT. Combining the CDR3 with reference TRBV28 and TRBJ2-2 gives the whole variable domain DVKVTQSSRYLVKRTGEKVFLECVQDMDHENMFWYRQDPGLGLRLIYFSYDVKMKEKGDIPEGYSVSREKKERFSLILESASTNQTSMYLCASSLTSRGPEIFTGELFFGEGSRLTVL.

The chain carries TRBV2 and TRBJ2-1, with D possibly being TRBD2 (6 bases). CDR1 SNHLY and CDR2 FYNNEI come from the germline V gene. Deletions cut 9 bases from V and 0 bases from J, with 15 bases between. This CDR3 comprises 15 residues. CDR3 nucleotides: TGTGCCAGAGGAGGGTCCCGAGGCTCCTACAATGAGCAGTTCTTC. Translation: CARGGSRGSYNEQFF.

V gene TRBV4-2 combines with J gene TRBJ1-5; no reliable D call. V lost 0 bases and J lost 7, with 7 bases in between. CDR1 LGHNA and CDR2 YNFKEQ come from the germline V gene. The length of the CDR3 is 13 residues. CDR3 protein: CASSQDPSQPQHF. The CDR3 DNA sequence: TGTGCCAGCAGCCAAGACCCCTCCCAGCCCCAGCATTTT.

J is TRBJ1-1 and V is TRBV30; TRBD1 matches at 8 bases. Unmatched junction bases numbered 6, after V lost 1 base and J lost 2 bases. The CDR3 is made up of 15 amino acids. CDR1 is GTSNPN, CDR2 SVGIG, per germline (reference sequence). The CDR3, as DNA: TGTGCCTGGAGTGGTCACAGGGGGGATAACACTGAAGCTTTCTTT. Residues: CAWSGHRGDNTEAFF.

The J gene is TRBJ2-1, the V gene TRBV6-5, with 11 nucleotides matching TRBD2. J was trimmed by 3 bases and V by 7 bases; bases with no gene match: 5. There are 15 residues in the CDR3. Germline loops: CDR1 MNHEY, CDR2 SVGAGI. CDR3 loop: CASKTGLADYNEQFF. For the CDR3, the DNA is TGTGCCAGCAAGACGGGACTAGCGGACTACAATGAGCAGTTCTTC.

This clone came up once. This chain uses TRBV7-8 with TRBJ2-1, with 10 bases fitting TRBD2. Germline V gene sequence: CDR1 SGHVS, CDR2 FQNEAQ. There are 18 residues in the CDR3. V was pared by 0 bases and J by 7 bases, with 12 bases of the junction left unmatched. The CDR3 protein is CASSLAPWLAGVLNEQFF. Written as DNA, the CDR3 is TGTGCCAGCAGCTTAGCGCCTTGGCTAGCGGGAGTTTTAAATGAGCAGTTCTTC.

The CDR3 DNA sequence: TGTGCCAGCAGTTTTTTACGGTCTACGGTGTACAATGAGCAGTTCTTC. Its translation: CASSFLRSTVYNEQFF. This rearrangement joins TRBV27 to TRBJ2-1; no clear D gene. V shed 3 bases and J shed 4 bases, with 16 bases lying between them. CDR1 is MNHEY, CDR2 SMNVEV, per germline (reference sequence). The CDR3 has 16 amino acids.

The chain has TRBV5-6 and TRBJ1-3; a weak D match, TRBD1 (5 bases). The ends were cut back, 1 base at V and 4 bases at J, with 9 bases in the middle. This CDR3 comprises 14 residues. Germline V gives CDR1 SGHDT, CDR2 YYEEEE. CDR3 nucleotide sequence: TGTGCCAGCAGCTTGAGGGGACTCGGAAACACCATATATTTT. Protein: CASSLRGLGNTIYF.

The chain employs TRBV28 and TRBJ1-2; no firm D call. Germline V CDR1 and CDR2: MDHEN, SYDVKM. This CDR3 contains 12 residues. V lost 8 bases to trimming and J lost 5 bases, with 12 bases between them. The CDR3 region is CASQELRYGYTF. CDR3 in DNA: TGTGCCAGCCAGGAACTGCGTTATGGCTACACCTTC.

The chain recombines TRBV30 with TRBJ2-5; D call uncertain. The V and J ends lost 2 bases and 5 bases respectively, with 6 bases between them. Germline loops: CDR1 GTSNPN, CDR2 SVGIG (reference sequence). The CDR3 sequence is 11 residues long. CDR3 bases: TGTGCCTGGAGTAATGCGGAGACCCAGTACTTC. This gives the protein CAWSNAETQYF.

The chain combines TRBV16 with TRBJ2-7, with 8 bases fitting TRBD1. V dropped 4 bases and J dropped 6; count of bases not matched to a gene: 5. The CDR3 extends over 13 amino acids. Germline lookup yields CDR1 KGHSY and CDR2 FQNENV. The CDR3 nucleotides read TGTGCCAGCAGCCGAACAGGGGGAAGCGAGCAGTACTTC. The encoded protein is CASSRTGGSEQYF.

This clone was counted between two and nine times. The junction shows a germline mismatch at one end, possibly a read error. The chain joins TRBV7-7 to TRBJ2-5; TRBD1 matches at 9 bases. The CDR3 spans 13 residues. The germline V gene has CDR1 SSHAT and CDR2 FNYEAQ (reference sequence). CDR3 sequence reads: CASSQTGGETQYF. CDR3 nucleotide sequence: TGTGCTAGCAGCCAGACAGGGGGGGAGACCCAGTACTTC.

V and J are TRBV6-4 and TRBJ1-4; 10 bases align to TRBD1. This CDR3 is 17 amino acids long. Germline CDR1 MRHNA, CDR2 SNTAGT. Unmatched junction bases numbered 15, after V lost 6 bases and J lost 8 bases. The CDR3 region is CASRVPWWGTGEEKLFF. The CDR3 nucleotides are TGTGCCAGCAGGGTACCCTGGTGGGGGACAGGGGAGGAAAAACTGTTTTTT.

The chain uses TRBV6-4 and TRBJ2-3, with TRBD2 matching 10 bases. After removal of 6 bases from V and 5 bases from J, the junction contained 5 bases not matched to a gene. The CDR3 is 14 residues long. Looked up from germline, CDR1 is MRHNA and CDR2 is SNTAGT. The DNA for the CDR3 is TGTGCCAGCAGCCCCGCTAGCGGGAGAGATACGCAGTATTTT. This encodes CASSPASGRDTQYF.

J is TRBJ2-1 and V is TRBV28; a weak D match, TRBD2 (6 bases). The CDR3 extends over 14 amino acids. CDR1 and CDR2 (germline): MDHEN, SYDVKM. Trimming stripped 3 bases from V and 5 bases from J, with 11 bases between. The CDR3 sequence: CASSLGTENNEQFF. The DNA of the CDR3 is TGTGCCAGCAGTTTGGGGACTGAGAACAATGAGCAGTTCTTC.

The CDR3, as DNA: TGTGCCAGCAGCCCAGCGGGAGGTCGCACAGATACGCAGTATTTT. This codes for CASSPAGGRTDTQYF. The V and J genes are TRBV7-3 and TRBJ2-3, with 9 bases lining up with TRBD2. Germline trimming cut 5 bases from V and 1 base from J; bases unmatched to any gene: 4. CDR1 is SGHTA, CDR2 FQGTGA, per germline. The length of the CDR3 is 15 residues.